This record concerns one T cell receptor (beta chain) sequence. Its antigen is not identified. Germline V gene lookup returns CDR1 SGHNT and CDR2 YYREEE (reference sequence). V lost 1 base and J 2 bases, leaving 11 bases between the germline ends. There are 15 residues in the CDR3. Patients with chemo-refractory metastatic non-small-cell lung cancer received focal radiation plus CTLA-4 blockade with ipilimumab. Measured with immunoSEQ multiplex PCR; TCRdb has only the in-frame clones, and not every one. This repertoire shows around 70,000 clones, around 81% found once; its top ten account for 4% to 5%. This entry is derived from a study of radiotherapy plus CTLA-4 blockade in lung cancer. Across the study: Objective responses were recorded in around 18% of patients, with disease control recorded in less than 40%. Regarding the study as a whole: How blood T cell clones changed early, along with interferon-beta, reportedly forecast response best. Expansion of tumor-derived TCR clones was observed in blood after radiotherapy plus ipilimumab.

The starting material was peripheral blood, obtained from a patient treated with radiotherapy plus ipilimumab. The J gene is TRBJ2-3, the V gene TRBV5-4; D perhaps matches TRBD2 (5 bases). The source is a human donor with non-small cell lung cancer who had a partial response to radiotherapy plus ipilimumab. This CDR3 reads CASSLRPEVTDTQYF. CDR3 DNA sequence: TGTGCCAGCAGCTTGAGACCGGAGGTCACAGATACGCAGTATTTT.